These 26 T cell receptor gamma chains share one sample of origin, sequenced in a study of γδ T cells in repeated Plasmodium falciparum infection. TCRdb reran clone calling via CATT on the multiplex PCR reads. The table records approximately 30,000 gamma-chain clones, 1.4% of them present only once. Vgamma9/Vdelta2+ and Vdelta2-negative gammadelta T cells were flow-sorted from PBMC for bulk sequencing. Sequenced material: gamma-delta T cells from blood. Source of these receptors: a pool of human donors (malaria-infected and uninfected, not separated).

In this sample, this clone turned up a few times. The protein that TCRdb holds for this DNA derives from a much larger clone and differs from the translated DNA at residue 9, which likely indicates a read error; the protein shown here is translated from the DNA. The chain employs TRGV2 and TRGJ1 or TRGJ2. TCRdb records no J gene; here it was assigned by comparing the DNA to germline. The CDR3 totals 13 residues. V was pared by 0 bases and J by 8 bases, with 7 bases of the junction left unmatched. Germline V CDR1 and CDR2: EGSNGY, YDSYNSKV. CDR3 loop: CATWDGKGNKKLF. DNA of the CDR3: TGTGCCACCTGGGACGGGAAGGGCAATAAGAAACTCTTT.

A few counts support this clone. This likely stems from a read error, as it lies one base from a far larger clone. The V call is TRGV9, the J call TRGJP. The J gene is absent in TCRdb and was assigned here via DNA matching to germline. There are 17 residues in the CDR3. Germline assignment: CDR1 GITISATS and CDR2 ISYDGTV (reference sequence). CDR3 residues: CALWETVQELGKKIKVF. The CDR3 DNA reads TGTGCCTTGTGGGAGACCGTACAAGAGTTGGGCAAAAAGATCAAGGTATTT.

Points on this clone: The protein in TCRdb stems from a much larger clone and differs at residue 5 from this DNA's translation, likely a read error; here the protein is translated from the DNA. The V gene is TRGV2, the J gene TRGJ1 or TRGJ2. No J gene was available from TCRdb, and it was assigned here by a germline match of the DNA. The CDR3 loop spans 14 amino acids. Germline assignment: CDR1 EGSNGY and CDR2 YDSYNSKV. V lost 5 bases to trimming and J lost 4 bases; unmatched junction nucleotides: 11. The CDR3: CATWGGRPYYKKLF. The CDR3 DNA sequence: TGTGCCACCTGGGGCGGTCGACCCTATTATAAGAAACTCTTT.

About this clone itself: A far larger clone lies a single base away; this is likely a read error. Within the sample, other DNA sequences also encode this same CDR3. No J gene call was made, and the V gene is TRGV2. The CDR3 has 12 amino acids. CDR1 is EGSNGY, CDR2 YDSYNSKV, per germline. The CDR3 DNA sequence: TGTGCCACCTGGGACGGCCACGATAAGAAACTCTTC. Translating gives CATWDGHDKKLF.

This clone was observed a few times. It is likely a read error: a sequence one base away is far more abundant. The same CDR3 can be traced to other DNA sequences in this sample. V usage is TRGV9 and J usage is TRGJ1 or TRGJ2. Matching the DNA to germline supplied the J gene, which TCRdb does not give. The V gene's germline CDR1 is GITISATS and CDR2 ISYDGTV (reference sequence). The CDR3 is 13 residues long. CDR3 amino acids: CALWEVLRYKKLF. The CDR3, as DNA: TGTGCCCTGTGGGAGGTGCTACGGTATAAGAAACTCTTT.

On this clone: TCRdb assigns this DNA the protein of a much larger clone, which departs from its translation at residue 2; this likely reflects a read error, and the protein shown comes from translating the DNA. The chain links TRGV9 to TRGJ1 or TRGJ2. The J gene, missing from TCRdb, was assigned here through DNA to germline matching. This CDR3 region has 11 residues. Germline CDR1 reads GITISATS; CDR2 reads ISYDGTV (reference sequence). The DNA for the CDR3 is TGTACCTTGTGGGAGGTGATGAAGAAACTCTTT. Translating it yields CTLWEVMKKLF.

This clone was detected many times. J is TRGJP1 and V is TRGV4. TCRdb records no J gene; here it was assigned by comparing the DNA to germline. The CDR3 contains 14 residues. V gave up 3 bases and J gave up 9 bases; unmatched junction bases: 10. Germline V gives CDR1 EGSTGY, CDR2 YDSYTSSV. Here the CDR3 reads CATWDYQDSWFKIF. CDR3 bases: TGTGCCACCTGGGATTATCAGGATAGTTGGTTCAAGATATTT.

This clone was picked up many times. TCRdb's entry gives the protein of a much larger clone, which mismatches this DNA's translation at residue 7, likely from a read error; the protein reported here is translated from the DNA. The genes are TRGV9 and TRGJ1 or TRGJ2. TCRdb supplies no J gene; here it was assigned by aligning the nucleotide sequence to germline. The CDR3 loop spans 15 amino acids. Trimming took 1 base from V and 7 from J; bases not matched to a gene: 13. CDR1 and CDR2 (germline): GITISATS, ISYDGTV (reference sequence). The CDR3 loop is CALWEVRESRYKKLF. The CDR3 DNA sequence: TGTGCCTTGTGGGAGGTCCGGGAATCGCGCTATAAGAAACTCTTT.

This clone was detected only a few times. The translation of this DNA and the TCRdb protein of a much larger clone differ at residue 4, probably owing to a read error; the protein shown here is translated from the DNA. V usage is TRGV3 and J usage is TRGJ1 or TRGJ2. TCRdb does not report a J gene; here it was assigned by matching the DNA to germline references. Germline CDR1 reads VTNTFY; CDR2 reads YDVSTARD (reference sequence). This CDR3 spans 12 amino acids. The CDR3 loop is CATRDEEYKKLF. For the CDR3, the DNA is TGTGCCACCCGGGACGAGGAGTATAAGAAACTCTTT.

This clone was recorded a few times. A single base is all that separates this from a far larger clone, so a read error is likely. At the DNA level, this CDR3 is encoded by other sequences in the same sample as well. The rearrangement uses TRGV9 and TRGJP. The J gene comes from matching the DNA to germline here; TCRdb lacks it. From germline, CDR1 is GITISATS and CDR2 ISYDGTV (reference sequence). With 4 bases clipped from V and 6 bases from J, the junction kept 9 bases outside the gene matches. The CDR3 has 17 amino acids. Written as DNA, the CDR3 is TGTGCCTTGTGGGACCGGATCAGAGAGTTGGGCAAAAAAATCAAGGTATTT. It translates to CALWDRIRELGKKIKVF.

This clone was seen a handful of times. This DNA's translation differs at residue 6 from TCRdb's protein, which comes from a much larger clone; a read error is likely, and the protein shown is translated from the DNA. The V gene reported is TRGV2; the J gene is uncalled. Per the germline V gene, CDR1 is EGSNGY and CDR2 is YDSYNSKV. The CDR3 has 9 residues. The CDR3 reads CATWDRPLF. In DNA, the CDR3 is TGTGCCACCTGGGACAGGCCTCTCTTT.

Many counts were recorded for this clone. With a far larger clone one base away, a read error is the likely cause. The same CDR3 is also encoded by other DNA sequences in this sample. The chain is built from TRGV9 and TRGJ1 or TRGJ2. The CDR3 totals 15 residues. The J segment lost 4 bases and the V segment lost 3 bases, leaving 12 bases of the junction unmatched. Per germline, CDR1 GITISATS and CDR2 ISYDGTV (reference sequence). The CDR3 DNA reads as TGTGCCTTGTGGGAGCTCCCCCCCTTCTATTATAAGAAACTCTTT. Protein product: CALWELPPFYYKKLF.

Note on this clone: The TCRdb protein comes from a much larger clone and disagrees with this DNA's translation at residue 10, likely due to a read error; the protein given here is derived from the DNA. CDR3 amino acids: CATWDVALKNLF. CDR3 bases: TGTGCCACCTGGGATGTCGCCCTTAAGAATCTCTTT. J is TRGJ1 or TRGJ2 and V is TRGV4. CDR1 is EGSTGY and CDR2 is YDSYTSSV in the germline V gene. This CDR3 has 12 amino acids.

The table lists this clone with a few counts. The protein recorded in TCRdb matches a much larger clone and deviates from this DNA's translation at residue 9, suggesting a read error; the protein here is obtained by translating the DNA. The same CDR3 can be traced to other DNA sequences in this sample. The CDR3 DNA is TGTGCCACCTGGGACGGGCCTCAACAGCGGGAGAAACTCTTT. Its protein is CATWDGPQQREKLF. The V and J genes are TRGV2 and TRGJ1 or TRGJ2. Assignment of the J gene here rests on matching the DNA to germline, because TCRdb gives none. The V gene's germline CDR1 is EGSNGY and CDR2 YDSYNSKV. This CDR3 comprises 14 residues. After removal of 0 bases from V and 11 bases from J, the junction contained 13 bases not matched to a gene.

This clone was detected a few times. The likely explanation is a read error, given a far larger clone one base away. CDR3 sequence (DNA): TGTGCCTTGTGGGATCGAGTGTTGGGGTTGGGCAAAAAAATCAAGGTATTT. Protein sequence: CALWDRVLGLGKKIKVF. The rearrangement joins TRGV9 to TRGJP. Here the J gene was assigned by germline matching of the DNA, as TCRdb has none. CDR1 GITISATS and CDR2 ISYDGTV come from the germline V gene (reference sequence). This CDR3 contains 17 residues. J gave up 9 bases and V 4 bases, and 12 bases lay outside the gene matches.

This clone is labeled medium-sized. The sample contains more than one DNA sequence encoding this CDR3. The chain combines TRGV9 with TRGJP. This CDR3 has 16 residues. V was pared by 0 bases and J by 7 bases, with 3 bases of the junction left unmatched. Germline V gives CDR1 GITISATS, CDR2 ISYDGTV (reference sequence). The CDR3 DNA sequence: TGTGCCTTGTGGGAGGTGACCGAGTTGGGCAAAAAAATCAAGGTATTT. Its protein is CALWEVTELGKKIKVF.

With respect to this clone: TCRdb's protein, taken from a much larger clone, differs from this DNA's translation at residue 4, likely owing to a read error; the protein displayed comes from the DNA. The V gene is TRGV9, the J gene TRGJ1 or TRGJ2. Matching the DNA to germline supplied the J gene, which TCRdb does not give. This CDR3 region has 12 residues. The germline V gene encodes CDR1 GITISATS and CDR2 ISYDGTV (reference sequence). CDR3 sequence: CALREVQIEKLF. The CDR3 coding sequence is TGTGCCTTGCGGGAGGTGCAAATCGAGAAACTCTTT.

This clone was observed at least ten times. TCRdb shows a much larger clone's protein in place of this DNA's translation, and the two differ at residue 3, likely through a read error; the protein shown is translated from the DNA. The V and J genes are TRGV9 and TRGJP. CDR1 and CDR2 from the germline V gene are GITISATS and ISYDGTV (reference sequence). CDR3 size: 16 residues. The CDR3 loop is CASWGSKELGKKIKVF. The CDR3 DNA sequence: TGTGCCTCGTGGGGCAGTAAAGAGTTGGGCAAAAAAATCAAGGTATTT.

This clone has a count of ten or more. This chain joins TRGV3 and TRGJP2. TCRdb gives no J gene; it was assigned here by matching the DNA to germline. The CDR3 is 16 residues long. Germline CDR1 is VTNTFY and CDR2 is YDVSTARD (reference sequence). V lost 0 bases, J lost 3 bases, and 7 bases stayed unmatched. The CDR3 nucleotides read TGTGCCACCTGGGACAGGGGGAAGGGTAGTGATTGGATCAAGACGTTT. Translation: CATWDRGKGSDWIKTF.

This clone was picked up many times. This is likely an artifact of a read error, given a far larger clone one base away. The V call is TRGV5P, the J call TRGJ1 or TRGJ2. TRGV5P is termed a pseudogene. The CDR3 runs to 13 residues. Here the CDR3 reads CATWGPLCYKKLF. The CDR3 region has the DNA TGTGCCACCTGGGGCCCCCTTTGCTATAAGAAACTCTTT.

This clone turned up a few times. The translation of this DNA and the TCRdb protein of a much larger clone differ at residue 5, probably owing to a read error; the protein shown here is translated from the DNA. The V and J genes are TRGV9 and TRGJ1 or TRGJ2. TCRdb records no J gene; here it was assigned by comparing the DNA to germline. CDR1 GITISATS and CDR2 ISYDGTV come from the germline V gene (reference sequence). V lost 5 bases and J lost 4; bases outside the gene matches: 11. The CDR3 is 14 amino acids. DNA for the CDR3: TGTGCCTTGTGGGGGGAATGCTCCTATTATAAGAAACTCTTT. It is translated as CALWGECSYYKKLF.

This clone was recorded many times. This DNA translates differently at residue 8 from the TCRdb protein, which is that of a much larger clone; a read error is likely, and the protein shown is the DNA's own translation. V gene TRGV4 was called; the J gene was not. The CDR3 is 13 residues long. Germline-derived CDR1 and CDR2 are EGSTGY and YDSYTSSV. The chain's CDR3 is CATWDGPTLAKLF. In nucleotides, the CDR3 is TGTGCCACCTGGGATGGGCCGACCTTAGCCAAACTCTTT.

This clone was recorded a few times. The protein recorded in TCRdb matches a much larger clone and deviates from this DNA's translation at residue 16, suggesting a read error; the protein here is obtained by translating the DNA. TRGV3 is the V gene, and the J gene was not called. This CDR3 is built from 17 residues. Germline CDR1 VTNTFY, CDR2 YDVSTARD (reference sequence). The CDR3 nucleotides read TGTGCCACCTGGGACATCGGAGGGGATACCACTGGTTGGTTCAAGACATTT. Translation gives CATWDIGGDTTGWFKTF.

This clone was seen a handful of times. A read error likely explains this, since a far larger clone differs by one base. Other DNA sequences from this sample encode an identical CDR3 as well. J gene calling gave no result, while the V gene is TRGV9. Per germline, CDR1 GITISATS and CDR2 ISYDGTV (reference sequence). The CDR3 is 11 amino acids. The DNA of the CDR3 is TGTGCCTTGTGGGGCCTCAATAAGAAACTCTTC. It translates to CALWGLNKKLF.

In its sample, this clone was seen many times. This may stem from a read error, because a much larger clone lies one nucleotide away. V usage is TRGV2 and J usage is TRGJP2. TCRdb is silent on the J gene; assignment here came from matching the DNA to germline. The junction had 2 bases not matched to a gene; V was cut back by 0 bases and J by 1 base. The germline CDR1 and CDR2 sequences are EGSNGY and YDSYNSKV. The CDR3 has 15 residues. In DNA form, the CDR3 reads TGTGCCACCTGGGACGGGGGTAGTAGTGATTGGATCAAGACGTTT. It specifies CATWDGGSSDWIKTF.

Regarding this clone: One base separates it from a far larger clone, so it is likely a read error. Other nucleotide sequences from this sample produce the same CDR3. The rearrangement uses TRGV9 and TRGJ1 or TRGJ2. The J gene was missing in TCRdb and was found by matching the end of the DNA to germline. J was trimmed by 5 bases and V by 2 bases; bases with no gene match: 9. The CDR3 runs to 14 residues. Germline CDR1 and CDR2: GITISATS and ISYDGTV (reference sequence). In DNA form, the CDR3 reads TGTGCCTTGTGGGAGGCGAGGAAGAATTATAAGAAACTCTTT. The encoded protein is CALWEARKNYKKLF.